This TCR beta chain was sequenced in a study of T cells in Graves' hyperthyroidism and ophthalmopathy (dated by TCRdb to between 2017 and 2020). About the investigation overall: Peripheral blood was sampled at the time of initial diagnosis, prior to any treatment. The 85 to 100 discovery patients were randomly split 7:3 into training and test sets. Following sampling, methimazole starting at 30 mg daily was given to hyperthyroidism patients, and high-dose intravenous methylprednisolone was given to ophthalmopathy patients. Prospective prediction of ophthalmopathy was tested in an independent validation cohort of 18 to 20 hyperthyroidism patients and around 16 patients who later progressed to ophthalmopathy. In several Graves' hyperthyroidism patients, the study also compared T-cell repertoires from thyroid tissue with T-cell repertoires from blood. To identify TCR V-J signatures that set the groups apart, the researchers used a discovery cohort of more than 95 patients, made up of roughly 45 with Graves' ophthalmopathy and about 60 with stable Graves' hyperthyroidism. The paper describes TCR Vbeta CDR3 sequencing of fewer than 150 peripheral blood samples, made up of 40 to 45 ophthalmopathy patients, roughly 75 hyperthyroidism patients and 17 progressor patients. On the study overall, not on this receptor specifically: Most expanded thyroid clonotypes (frequency above 0.001) were also detected in blood, suggesting blood repertoires may reflect thyroid immune responses. Sample size was not statistically predetermined, and blinding of investigators to group allocation was not performed. In validation, the model predicted progression to ophthalmopathy with 60% to 71% sensitivity and approximately 78% specificity, a median of 6.5 months before onset. Ophthalmopathy was separated from stable hyperthyroidism by a 13 V-J signature model, with 87.88% sensitivity and 81% to 83% specificity obtained in cross-validation and 80%/75% obtained in testing.

The TCR beta CDR3 regions were amplified from the RNA transcripts. The first round of RT-PCR for the TCR CDR3 was performed with the HTBI primer set and the Qiagen OneStep RT-PCR kit. Libraries were constructed in a second round of multiplex PCR, after which size selection and purification were performed. Sequencing of the libraries was done on an Illumina HiSeq2000 using paired-end 100 bp reads. The original pipeline was this. Raw data were processed with SOAPnuke, discarding reads with adapters, uncalled bases, mean Phred below 15, or no exact constant-primer or identifier match. High-quality paired reads were merged using COPE v1.2.5, and each unique nucleotide sequence was defined as a clonotype. MiTCR v1.1 was used to align clonotypes to the IMGT TRBV, TRBD and TRBJ reference segments. Only V-J combinations with frequency above 0.0001, covering about 99% of repertoires, were analysed. A TCS score was defined as the ratio between F50 (clonal expansion) and ExV (chaos), using BLOSUM62-based TCRdist between CDR3 peptides within each V-J. Welch's t-statistics and random forest reduced fewer than 600 V-J features to 10 to 15, which were used in a naive Bayes classifier (R e1071). TCRdb passed the public sequencing reads through fastp at Q25 and MiXCR, retaining productive beta sequences. Rows are combined by CDR3 protein, so each entry shows the most common genes and DNA. The V and J calls and clone size come from TCRdb's table, not from the authors' own analysis. This sample comprises more than 350,000 distinct CDR3 sequences, more than 13% of them detected only once. The ten largest clonotypes hold around a third of the sample.

Counted from cysteine to phenylalanine, this CDR3 has 14 amino acids. Only the CDR3 region is kept as DNA, spanning 42 bases read in frame from base 1. V loses 7 bases of germline sequence and J loses 0 bases, and the interval between the two ends is 7 bases. CDR1 SNHLY and CDR2 FYNNEI were looked up in the germline V gene. A patient counted as having stable Graves' hyperthyroidism if no progression to ophthalmopathy occurred over 18 months of follow-up. Hyperthyroidism patients were aged 18 to 65 years and newly diagnosed, with disease duration of less than 2 months. Exclusion was applied to patients with uncontrolled infections, other autoimmune diseases, pregnancy or lactation. Diagnoses were established on the basis of clinical symptoms, serum thyroxine and TRAb, thyroid ultrasound, and orbital computed tomography. Ficoll-Paque density gradient centrifugation was used to isolate PBMCs from around 10 ml of fresh peripheral blood. Trizol reagent was used to extract total RNA, and RNA quality was then checked on an Agilent 2100 Bioanalyzer.

This clonotype was seen a few times. Its antigen is not yet known. It has no much larger one-base neighbor in the sample; base qualities were not kept. The source material was blood. Recombination joined TRBV2 with TRBJ2-6; no D segment can be confidently identified. This clonotype was sampled from a woman aged 25 to 39 with Graves' hyperthyroidism. The bases read TGTGCCAGCACAGGCTACTCTGGGGCCAACGTCCTGACTTTC. Its protein reads: CASTGYSGANVLTF.